This passage covers 30 T cell receptor beta chains from one sample sequenced in a study of T cells in Graves' hyperthyroidism and ophthalmopathy (dated by TCRdb to between 2018 and 2020). Library preparation employed multiplex PCR. Instrument used: Illumina HiSeq 2000. The TCR beta CDR3 regions were amplified from the RNA transcripts. The first round of RT-PCR for the TCR CDR3 was performed with the HTBI primer set and the Qiagen OneStep RT-PCR kit. TCRdb ran its own pipeline on the public reads, namely fastp trimming at Q25 and MiXCR clone calling, and kept in-frame beta chains. A single entry per CDR3 protein holds the most common genes and DNA from its merged rows. This sample gives 350,000 or so distinct CDR3 sequences in total; 15% to 20% of them show up just once. In total, the top ten clones hold about 14% of the sample. Sequenced material: blood. The receptors derive from a woman aged 40 to 49 with Graves' ophthalmopathy.

This clonotype has at least ten counts. V gene TRBV5-1 combines with J gene TRBJ2-7, with D hard to call. Looked up from germline, CDR1 is SGHRS and CDR2 is YFSETQ. V was trimmed by 4 bases and J by 5 bases, leaving 10 bases between them. CDR3 length: 12 amino acids. CDR3 sequence (DNA): TGCGCCAGCAGCCGCCCGGGCGACGAGCAGTACTTC. This translates into CASSRPGDEQYF.

The V gene is TRBV7-3, the J gene TRBJ2-5; TRBD2 agrees at 7 bases. CDR1 and CDR2 (germline): SGHTA, FQGTGA. The CDR3 totals 14 residues. V was pared by 5 bases and J by 4 bases, with 7 bases of the junction left unmatched. CDR3 sequence reads: CASSPGGDGETQYF. The CDR3 DNA sequence: TGTGCCAGCAGCCCTGGGGGGGACGGAGAGACCCAGTACTTC.

Many counts were recorded for this clonotype. This chain uses TRBV29-1 with TRBJ2-2, with D maybe TRBD1 (6 bases). This CDR3 region has 15 residues. Trimming stripped 6 bases from V and 0 bases from J, with 14 bases between. CDR1 is SQVTM and CDR2 is ANQGSEA in the germline V gene. CDR3 bases: TGCAGCGTAGCAGGGGATTCTTCGAACACCGGGGAGCTGTTTTTT. Protein: CSVAGDSSNTGELFF.

This chain links TRBV10-3 with TRBJ2-7; 8 bases match TRBD2. The CDR3 loop spans 13 amino acids. Looked up from germline, CDR1 is ENHRY and CDR2 is SYGVKD. Germline trimming cut 6 bases from V and 5 bases from J; bases unmatched to any gene: 6. The CDR3 coding sequence is TGTGCCATCAGGGGAGCGGGAGCTAACGAGCAGTACTTC. Translating it yields CAIRGAGANEQYF.

This clonotype was observed at least ten times. The chain carries TRBV5-4 and TRBJ1-1; TRBD1 is a possible D gene (6 bases). CDR3 length equals 14 residues. Germline values: CDR1 SGHNT, CDR2 YYREEE (reference sequence). V lost 5 bases, J lost 1 base, and 12 bases lay in between. CDR3 nucleotides: TGTGCCAGCAGTATAGGGGGGGCGAACACTGAAGCTTTCTTT. It is translated as CASSIGGANTEAFF.

This clonotype was found many times. CDR3 coding DNA: TGTGCCAGCAGATCCGCCGGGGACAAAAACATTCAGTACTTC. It is translated as CASRSAGDKNIQYF. This chain links TRBV7-9 with TRBJ2-4, with a possible D match to TRBD2 (5 bases). This CDR3 comprises 14 residues. V was shortened by 6 bases and J by 3 bases, with 12 bases between the two germline ends. Per the germline V gene, CDR1 is SEHNR and CDR2 is FQNEAQ (reference sequence).

Many counts were recorded for this clonotype. CDR3 protein: CSARSGTGVTEAFF. The CDR3 nucleotides are TGCAGTGCTAGAAGTGGGACAGGGGTTACTGAAGCTTTCTTT. The V call is TRBV20-1, the J call TRBJ1-1; 10 bases agree with TRBD1. Trimming removed 2 bases from V and 5 bases from J; junction bases left unmatched: 5. CDR3 length: 14 amino acids. Germline lookup yields CDR1 DFQATT and CDR2 SNEGSKA (reference sequence).

This clonotype was counted many times. This chain uses TRBV3-1 with TRBJ2-5; D may be TRBD1 or TRBD2 (5 bases each). This CDR3 spans 15 amino acids. CDR1 is LGHDT and CDR2 is YNNKEL in the germline V gene (reference sequence). The germline V and J ends were trimmed by 1 base and 0 bases, with 9 bases remaining between them. The CDR3 reads CASSQGRGDQETQYF. In DNA form, the CDR3 reads TGTGCCAGCAGCCAAGGCAGAGGGGACCAAGAGACCCAGTACTTC.

This clonotype was seen a handful of times. This chain uses TRBV12-3 or TRBV12-4 with TRBJ2-5; possibly TRBD2 for D (7 bases). Trimming shortened V by 8 bases and J by 9 bases, and 19 bases separated the two germline ends. The CDR3 length is 13 residues. The CDR3 DNA is TGTGCCAGCCAGAAGGGGGTCGGGGGGCCCCAGTACTTC. Translation gives CASQKGVGGPQYF.

This clonotype was counted many times. The CDR3 spells CASSYSREVGELFF. In DNA form, the CDR3 reads TGTGCCAGCAGTTACTCCAGGGAAGTCGGGGAGCTGTTTTTT. The rearrangement joins TRBV6-5 to TRBJ2-2, with a possible D match to TRBD1 (5 bases). Trimming took off 0 bases at V and 7 bases at J, with 9 bases between the two ends. CDR1 and CDR2 from the germline V gene are MNHEY and SVGAGI. The CDR3 spans 14 residues.

Many counts were recorded for this clonotype. The rearrangement uses TRBV20-1 and TRBJ2-7, with a possible D match to TRBD2 (6 bases). From germline, CDR1 is DFQATT and CDR2 SNEGSKA (reference sequence). V lost 0 bases and J 7 bases, leaving 22 bases between the germline ends. The CDR3 is 16 amino acids. DNA of the CDR3: TGCAGTGCTAGAGACCCGGGCGCGGGACTCCTCGGTGAGCAGTACTTC. Encoded protein: CSARDPGAGLLGEQYF.

This clonotype was counted at least ten times. The V and J genes are TRBV3-1 and TRBJ1-2; D is undetermined. CDR1 is LGHDT, CDR2 YNNKEL, per germline (reference sequence). V lost 5 bases and J 7 bases, leaving 11 bases between the germline ends. This CDR3 contains 12 residues. CDR3 loop: CASSAEYGGYTF. In DNA form, the CDR3 reads TGTGCCAGCAGCGCCGAATATGGTGGCTACACCTTC.

This rearrangement joins TRBV11-2 to TRBJ2-7; unclear D gene. V lost 8 bases, J lost 6 bases, and 8 bases lay in between. This CDR3 region has 10 residues. Germline V gene sequence: CDR1 SGHAT, CDR2 FQNNGV. CDR3 DNA: TGTGCCAGCGGGTCTCCCGAGCAGTACTTC. It encodes CASGSPEQYF.

In its sample, this clonotype was seen many times. The chain employs TRBV5-1 and TRBJ2-7, with D unclear. The CDR3 has 14 residues. Between the trimmed V and J ends, which lost 0 bases and 2 bases, there was a span of 9 bases. CDR1 and CDR2 (germline): SGHRS, YFSETQ. CDR3 nucleotide sequence: TGCGCCAGCAGCTTGGACGGTAGTACCTACGAGCAGTACTTC. Protein product: CASSLDGSTYEQYF.

The chain's CDR3 is CATSPGNYGYTF. Written as DNA, the CDR3 is TGTGCCACCAGTCCGGGAAACTATGGCTACACCTTC. The V call is TRBV24-1, the J call TRBJ1-2, with no clear D. Looked up from germline, CDR1 is KGHDR and CDR2 is SFDVKD. Trimming stripped 6 bases from V and 2 bases from J, with 6 bases between. The CDR3 loop spans 12 amino acids.

This clonotype was found many times. The V call is TRBV6-1, the J call TRBJ1-6; D gene ambiguous. The V and J ends lost 7 bases and 9 bases respectively, with 22 bases between them. This CDR3 is built from 16 residues. Germline V gene data show CDR1 as MNHNS and CDR2 as SASEGT. The CDR3, as DNA: TGTGCCAGCACCCAGTGGGCTACGACCAACCCTTCACCCCTCCACTTT. The encoded protein is CASTQWATTNPSPLHF.

V and J are TRBV11-2 and TRBJ2-7; D assignment may be TRBD1 or TRBD2 (5 bases each). The CDR3 is 16 amino acids. V was shortened by 1 base and J by 0 bases, with 13 bases between the two germline ends. Germline CDR1 is SGHAT and CDR2 is FQNNGV. The CDR3 spells CASSLGGPTSSYEQYF. Here the CDR3 DNA reads TGTGCCAGCAGCTTAGGGGGACCGACGAGCTCCTACGAGCAGTACTTC.

This clonotype showed up many times. The chain uses TRBV9 and TRBJ1-1; 8 bases are shared with TRBD1. The CDR3 is made up of 14 amino acids. The germline V gene encodes CDR1 SGDLS and CDR2 YYNGEE. The J segment lost 5 bases and the V segment lost 3 bases, leaving 6 bases of the junction unmatched. This CDR3 is CASSESGGSTEAFF. The DNA of the CDR3 is TGTGCCAGCAGCGAGTCAGGGGGCTCTACTGAAGCTTTCTTT.

This clonotype occurred many times. The chain is built from TRBV27 and TRBJ1-1; D perhaps matches TRBD1 (5 bases). The CDR3 runs 14 residues. Germline assignment: CDR1 MNHEY and CDR2 SMNVEV (reference sequence). Trimming shortened V by 6 bases and J by 11 bases, and 22 bases separated the two germline ends. As DNA, the CDR3 is TGTGCCAGCAGCCAAGTAACAGGCTCGGGGTTGGCTTTCTTT. Translated: CASSQVTGSGLAFF.

In this sample, this clonotype turned up many times. The genes are TRBV5-1 and TRBJ2-2; D is perhaps TRBD2 (5 bases). Germline loops: CDR1 SGHRS, CDR2 YFSETQ. There are 16 residues in the CDR3. V was shortened by 6 bases and J by 0 bases, with 15 bases between the two germline ends. CDR3 sequence reads: CASNKEVPPNTGELFF. DNA for the CDR3: TGCGCCAGCAATAAGGAGGTCCCCCCGAACACCGGGGAGCTGTTTTTT.

The table lists this clonotype with many counts. This chain joins TRBV6-5 and TRBJ1-5; perhaps TRBD1 as D (5 bases). Germline V gene sequence: CDR1 MNHEY, CDR2 SVGAGI. V was cut by 6 bases and J by 5 bases, with 23 bases left in between. CDR3 length: 17 amino acids. Here the CDR3 reads CASSPHEGFRHHQPQHF. The CDR3 DNA sequence: TGTGCCAGCAGCCCACACGAGGGGTTTAGACACCATCAGCCCCAGCATTTT.

This clonotype was seen at least ten times. The CDR3 loop reads CASSHTGLDGELFF. CDR3 DNA sequence: TGTGCCAGCAGCCATACAGGGTTAGACGGGGAGCTGTTTTTT. J is TRBJ2-2 and V is TRBV14; possible D gene TRBD1, 6 bases. This CDR3 region has 14 residues. The V gene's germline CDR1 is SGHDN and CDR2 FVKESK. The V end lost 3 bases, the J end lost 7 bases, and 12 bases lay between the germline ends.

At least ten counts were recorded for this clonotype. The chain employs TRBV12-3 or TRBV12-4 and TRBJ2-7; a weak D match, TRBD1 (6 bases). The CDR3 is 14 amino acids. V lost 4 bases to trimming and J lost 4 bases, with 14 bases between them. The CDR3 region has the DNA TGTGCCAGCAGTTACACTTTAGGACAGTACGAGCAGTACTTC. Translation: CASSYTLGQYEQYF.

This clonotype was seen at least ten times. The chain combines TRBV29-1 with TRBJ1-5; 8 bases are shared with TRBD1. V was pared by 8 bases and J by 0 bases, with 15 bases of the junction left unmatched. There are 17 residues in the CDR3. CDR1 and CDR2 (germline): SQVTM, ANQGSEA. The DNA of the CDR3 is TGCAGCACCCCCTTCCGGGACAGGACCCCTAGCAATCAGCCCCAGCATTTT. It encodes CSTPFRDRTPSNQPQHF.

Points on this clonotype: Germline and junction disagree at one end, which may indicate a read error. The chain employs TRBV10-2 and TRBJ2-5; TRBD2 agrees at 10 bases. CDR3 length equals 16 residues. Germline-derived CDR1 and CDR2 are WSHSY and SAAADI. The CDR3 protein is CTSRTGLAINQETQYF. The CDR3 nucleotides read TGCACCAGCAGGACGGGACTAGCGATTAATCAAGAGACCCAGTACTTC.

Many counts were recorded for this clonotype. The J gene is TRBJ2-3, the V gene TRBV12-3 or TRBV12-4, with a tentative D call TRBD2 (6 bases). V shed 1 base and J shed 5 bases, with 10 bases lying between them. CDR3 length equals 14 residues. As DNA, the CDR3 is TGTGCCAGCAGTTTAGACGGGAGCGGAGATACGCAGTATTTT. Translation gives CASSLDGSGDTQYF.

This clonotype was seen many times. The CDR3 sequence: CASTPAMGGRKNTEAFF. CDR3 DNA: TGTGCCAGCACCCCGGCGATGGGGGGAAGGAAGAACACTGAAGCTTTCTTT. This sequence joins TRBV7-6 and TRBJ1-1; tentative D call: TRBD1 (5 bases). CDR3 length: 17 amino acids. Trimming left V 7 bases short and J 1 base short, with 22 bases between. Germline loops: CDR1 SGHVS, CDR2 FNYEAQ.

This clonotype was detected many times. The CDR3 reads CASSLLGGMNTEAFF. In DNA form, the CDR3 reads TGTGCCAGCAGTTTATTAGGGGGGATGAACACTGAAGCTTTCTTT. The J gene is TRBJ1-1, the V gene TRBV28, with a weak D call TRBD1 (6 bases). Trimming stripped 1 base from V and 0 bases from J, with 9 bases between. The CDR3 has 15 amino acids. The germline CDR1 and CDR2 sequences are MDHEN and SYDVKM.

This clonotype occurred many times. DNA for the CDR3: TGTGCCAGCAGCGCTTCTCGACTGACAGGCGTGTATGGCTACACCTTC. It translates to CASSASRLTGVYGYTF. The gene calls are TRBV6-1 and TRBJ1-2, with a tentative D call TRBD1 (6 bases). The CDR3 is 16 residues long. CDR1 and CDR2 (germline): MNHNS, SASEGT. V dropped 6 bases and J dropped 5 bases, with 22 bases sitting between them.

The J gene is TRBJ2-7, the V gene TRBV9; 11 nucleotides align to TRBD1. V lost 3 bases, J lost 4 bases, and 6 bases stayed unmatched. The CDR3 extends over 15 amino acids. Per the germline V gene, CDR1 is SGDLS and CDR2 is YYNGEE. CDR3 in amino acids: CASSGDRGGGYEQYF. The CDR3 nucleotides read TGTGCCAGCAGCGGGGACAGGGGGGGAGGTTACGAGCAGTACTTC.